This T cell receptor beta chain is drawn from a study of T-cell reconstitution after alpha-beta-depleted transplantation in children. Regarding the study as a whole: Certain patients had high TCRbeta diversity at day 60, and it came from recipient T cells and thymic progenitors that survived. The main origin of T-cell counts and diversity one year after transplant was newly produced T cells. Alpha-beta T cells present about two months after transplant were reported to originate from several hundred expanded graft clones.

This CDR3 comprises 16 residues. Germline CDR1 is SGHKS and CDR2 is YYEKEE (reference sequence). After removal of 4 bases from V and 4 bases from J, the junction contained 12 bases not matched to a gene. Concerning this clonotype itself: The antigen remains unidentified.

Unique molecular identifiers tagged the TCRbeta library. Via MiXCR, TCRdb re-called the PCR reads, giving one row per CDR3 protein. The sample carries hundreds of thousands of distinct CDR3 sequences, roughly a tenth recorded once. The origin of this receptor is a child aged 2 to 10 with inherited bone marrow failure, due to receive a stem cell transplant. V usage is TRBV5-5 and J usage is TRBJ2-7; the match to TRBD1 covers 9 bases. The sample was PBMCs, taken before TCRalphabeta/CD19-depleted stem cell transplant. The DNA of the CDR3 is TGTGCCAGCAGCCGCCCGGGACAGGGATGCAGGTACGAGCAGTACTTC. Protein sequence: CASSRPGQGCRYEQYF.